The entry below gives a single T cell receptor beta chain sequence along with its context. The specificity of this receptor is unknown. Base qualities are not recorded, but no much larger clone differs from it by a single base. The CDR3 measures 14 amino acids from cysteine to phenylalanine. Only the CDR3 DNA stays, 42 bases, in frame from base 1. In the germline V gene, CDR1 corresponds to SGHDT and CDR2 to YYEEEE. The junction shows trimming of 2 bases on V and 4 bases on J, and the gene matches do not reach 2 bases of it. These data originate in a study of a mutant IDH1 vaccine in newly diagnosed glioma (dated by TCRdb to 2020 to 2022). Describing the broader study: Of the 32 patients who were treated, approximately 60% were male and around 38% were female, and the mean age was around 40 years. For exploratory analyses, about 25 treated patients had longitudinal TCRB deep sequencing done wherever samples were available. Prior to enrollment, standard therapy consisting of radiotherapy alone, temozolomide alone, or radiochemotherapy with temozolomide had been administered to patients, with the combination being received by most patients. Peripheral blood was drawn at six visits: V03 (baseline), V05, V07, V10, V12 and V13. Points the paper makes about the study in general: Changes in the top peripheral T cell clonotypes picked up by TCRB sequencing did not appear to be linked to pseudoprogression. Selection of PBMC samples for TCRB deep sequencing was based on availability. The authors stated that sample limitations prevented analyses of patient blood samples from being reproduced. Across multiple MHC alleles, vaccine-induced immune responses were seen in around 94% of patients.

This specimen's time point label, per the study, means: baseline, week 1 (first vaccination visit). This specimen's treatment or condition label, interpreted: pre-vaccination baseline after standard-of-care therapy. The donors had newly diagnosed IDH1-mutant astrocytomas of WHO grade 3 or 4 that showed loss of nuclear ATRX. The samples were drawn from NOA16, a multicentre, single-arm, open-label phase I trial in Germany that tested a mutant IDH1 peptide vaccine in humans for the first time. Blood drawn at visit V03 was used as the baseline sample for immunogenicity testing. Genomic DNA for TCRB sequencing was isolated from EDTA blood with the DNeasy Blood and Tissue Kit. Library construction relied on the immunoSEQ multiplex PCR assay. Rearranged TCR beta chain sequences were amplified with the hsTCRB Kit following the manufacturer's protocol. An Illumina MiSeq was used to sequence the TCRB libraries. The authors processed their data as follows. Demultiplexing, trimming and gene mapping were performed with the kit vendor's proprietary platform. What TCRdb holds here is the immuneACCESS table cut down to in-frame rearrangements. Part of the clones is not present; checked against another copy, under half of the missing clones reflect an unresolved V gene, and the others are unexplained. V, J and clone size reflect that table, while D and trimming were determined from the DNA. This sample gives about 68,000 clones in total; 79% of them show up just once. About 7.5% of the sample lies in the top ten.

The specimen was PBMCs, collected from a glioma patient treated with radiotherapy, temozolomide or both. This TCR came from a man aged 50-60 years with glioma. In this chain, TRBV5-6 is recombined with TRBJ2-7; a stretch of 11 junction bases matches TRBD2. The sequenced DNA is TGTGCCAGCAGCTTTAGCGGGGGGGCTTACGAGCAGTACTTC. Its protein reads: CASSFSGGAYEQYF.